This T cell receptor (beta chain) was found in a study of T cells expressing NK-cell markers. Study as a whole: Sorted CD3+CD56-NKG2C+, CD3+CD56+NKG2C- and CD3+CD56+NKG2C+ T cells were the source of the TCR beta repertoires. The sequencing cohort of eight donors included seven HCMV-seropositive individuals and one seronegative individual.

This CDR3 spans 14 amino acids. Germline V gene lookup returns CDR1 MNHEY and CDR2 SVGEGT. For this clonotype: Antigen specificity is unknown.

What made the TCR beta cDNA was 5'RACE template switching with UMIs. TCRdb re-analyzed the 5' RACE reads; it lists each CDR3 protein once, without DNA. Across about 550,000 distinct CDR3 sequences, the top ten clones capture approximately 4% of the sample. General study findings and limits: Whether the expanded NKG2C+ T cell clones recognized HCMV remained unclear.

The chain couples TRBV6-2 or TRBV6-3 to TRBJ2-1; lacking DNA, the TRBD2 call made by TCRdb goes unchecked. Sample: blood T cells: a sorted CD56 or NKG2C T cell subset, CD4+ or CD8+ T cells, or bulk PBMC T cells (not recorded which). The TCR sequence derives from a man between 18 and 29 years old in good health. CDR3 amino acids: CASNPAGYYNEQFF.